A single sample is the source of the 25 T cell receptor beta chains below, sequenced in a study of T cell responses to AZD1222 COVID-19 vaccine. TCRdb's copy holds only in-frame clones and misses some; the assay was immunoSEQ multiplex PCR. The sample has about 53,000 clones, 80% to 90% seen once. Source: peripheral blood, taken 28 days after the second AZD1222 dose. Every receptor here comes from an adult who received the AZD1222 COVID-19 vaccine.

For the CDR3, the DNA is TGTGCCAGCAGTTACTTGGGGGAAGGGCAGCCCCAGCATTTT. Translated: CASSYLGEGQPQHF. The chain carries TRBV6-6 and TRBJ1-5; D may be TRBD1 (5 bases). Germline V gene sequence: CDR1 MNHNY, CDR2 SVGAGI (reference sequence). V shed 1 base and J shed 7 bases, with 11 bases lying between them. The CDR3 covers 14 residues.

The rearrangement joins TRBV29-1 to TRBJ2-4; tentatively, D is TRBD1 (6 bases). Germline CDR1 is SQVTM and CDR2 is ANQGSEA. The CDR3 contains 15 residues. V gave up 4 bases and J gave up 0 bases, with 13 bases separating them. The CDR3 is CSVVETGIAKNIQYF. The DNA for the CDR3 is TGCAGCGTTGTTGAGACAGGTATAGCCAAAAACATTCAGTACTTC.

The chain is built from TRBV6-5 and TRBJ1-3, with TRBD1 matching 8 bases. Germline V gene data show CDR1 as MNHEY and CDR2 as SVGAGI. The CDR3 extends over 12 amino acids. The CDR3 sequence is CGTGNSGNTIYF. The DNA for the CDR3 is TGTGGGACAGGGAACTCTGGAAACACCATATATTTT.

The CDR3 loop is CASSLPGAGDTQYF. Written as DNA, the CDR3 is TGTGCCAGCAGCTTGCCGGGGGCCGGAGATACGCAGTATTTT. The chain recombines TRBV5-4 with TRBJ2-3; D is tentatively TRBD1 or TRBD2 (6 bases each). With 1 base removed from V and 5 bases from J, the gap between germline ends came to 11 bases. There are 14 residues in the CDR3. The V gene's germline CDR1 is SGHNT and CDR2 YYREEE (reference sequence).

V is TRBV28 and J is TRBJ2-7; D is possibly TRBD1 (5 bases). This CDR3 is built from 12 residues. In germline, CDR1 is MDHEN, CDR2 SYDVKM. V lost 2 bases to trimming and J lost 4 bases, with 6 bases between them. In nucleotides, the CDR3 is TGTGCCAGCAGTTTAAAGGGGTACGAGCAGTACTTC. Amino acids: CASSLKGYEQYF.

This clone was found once. This sequence joins TRBV3-1 (or the pseudogene TRBV3-2) and TRBJ1-5; weak D call: TRBD1 (5 bases). The germline V gene encodes CDR1 LGHDT and CDR2 YNNKEL (reference sequence). V shed 3 bases and J shed 7 bases, with 13 bases lying between them. This CDR3 region has 14 residues. The CDR3: CASSHSREGQPQHF. The CDR3 DNA follows: TGTGCCAGCAGCCACTCCAGGGAGGGACAGCCCCAGCATTTT.

The chain joins TRBV3-1 (or the pseudogene TRBV3-2) to TRBJ2-4; tentative D call: TRBD2 (6 bases). The CDR3 consists of 14 residues. V lost 4 bases, J lost 2 bases, and 9 bases lay in between. Germline-derived CDR1 and CDR2 are LGHDT and YNNKEL (reference sequence). The CDR3 sequence is CASSRSGSKNIQYF. The CDR3 DNA sequence: TGTGCCAGCAGCCGTAGCGGATCCAAAAACATTCAGTACTTC.

The rearrangement links TRBV5-1 to TRBJ1-6; D is unresolved. Between the trimmed V and J ends, which lost 4 bases and 6 bases, there was a span of 8 bases. The CDR3 totals 13 residues. Germline assignment: CDR1 SGHRS and CDR2 YFSETQ. The CDR3 DNA reads as TGCGCCAGCAGCCCCGACGGTAATTCACCCCTCCACTTT. The encoded protein is CASSPDGNSPLHF.

This clone was seen a single time. The chain recombines TRBV7-3 with TRBJ2-3, with D hard to call. V lost 1 base, J lost 5 bases, and 10 bases lay in between. The CDR3 has 14 residues. Germline values: CDR1 SGHTA, CDR2 FQGTGA. In DNA form, the CDR3 reads TGTGCCAGCAGCTTAAGGGCTCCACGAGATACGCAGTATTTT. Residues: CASSLRAPRDTQYF.

This chain uses TRBV6-6 with TRBJ1-2, with D maybe TRBD1 (5 bases). V was shortened by 2 bases and J by 7 bases, with 11 bases between the two germline ends. This CDR3 has 13 amino acids. CDR1 and CDR2 from the germline V gene are MNHNY and SVGAGI (reference sequence). CDR3 protein: CASSYGGGCGYTF. For the CDR3, the DNA is TGTGCCAGCAGTTACGGGGGAGGCTGTGGCTACACCTTC.

The chain couples TRBV6-5 to TRBJ1-4; 7 positions match TRBD1. The CDR3 has 14 amino acids. Germline V CDR1 and CDR2: MNHEY, SVGAGI. J lost 7 bases, V lost 7 bases, and 9 bases had no gene match. The CDR3: CASTKQGMGEKLFF. CDR3 sequence (DNA): TGTGCCAGCACTAAACAGGGGATGGGTGAAAAACTGTTTTTT.

J is TRBJ1-3 and V is TRBV27; TRBD1 is a possible D gene (6 bases). Germline CDR1 MNHEY, CDR2 SMNVEV (reference sequence). V dropped 0 bases and J dropped 0 bases, with 15 bases sitting between them. This CDR3 comprises 18 residues. Here the CDR3 reads CASSLSREEGDSGNTIYF. The CDR3 DNA sequence: TGTGCCAGCAGTTTATCAAGGGAGGAGGGGGACTCTGGAAACACCATATATTTT.

This rearrangement joins TRBV6-1 to TRBJ2-7; TRBD1 agrees at 9 bases. V gave up 0 bases and J gave up 3 bases; unmatched junction bases: 6. The CDR3 has 16 amino acids. Germline V gives CDR1 MNHNS, CDR2 SASEGT. The CDR3 sequence is CASSEASPTGGYEQYF. The DNA of the CDR3 is TGTGCCAGCAGTGAAGCGTCCCCGACAGGGGGCTACGAGCAGTACTTC.

This rearrangement joins TRBV28 to TRBJ2-3; 14 nucleotides agree with TRBD2. V dropped 2 bases and J dropped 0; count of bases not matched to a gene: 4. This CDR3 has 18 residues. Germline V CDR1 and CDR2: MDHEN, SYDVKM. The CDR3 region has the DNA TGTGCCAGCAGTTTAGGACTAGCGGGAGGCACAAGCACAGATACGCAGTATTTT. Protein sequence: CASSLGLAGGTSTDTQYF.

This CDR3 reads CASSRNIQGNTEAFF. For the CDR3, the DNA is TGTGCCAGCAGTCGAAATATACAGGGGAACACTGAAGCTTTCTTT. The chain carries TRBV7-9 and TRBJ1-1, with a tentative D call TRBD1 (6 bases). The CDR3 spans 15 residues. Germline V lookup: CDR1 SEHNR, CDR2 FQNEAQ (reference sequence). V was trimmed by 6 bases and J by 1 base, leaving 15 bases between them.

The chain recombines TRBV28 with TRBJ2-5, with D perhaps matching TRBD2 (6 bases). The CDR3 spans 15 residues. Trimming pared 2 bases from V and 4 bases from J, leaving 14 bases between. Germline loops: CDR1 MDHEN, CDR2 SYDVKM. The CDR3 nucleotides are TGTGCCAGCAGTTTAACCGGGAGTGGAGGAGAGACCCAGTACTTC. It encodes CASSLTGSGGETQYF.

The V gene is TRBV29-1, the J gene TRBJ2-5; TRBD1 aligns across 8 bases. The CDR3 is made up of 12 amino acids. V shed 7 bases and J 4 bases; nucleotides not matched to a gene: 5. Per the germline V gene, CDR1 is SQVTM and CDR2 is ANQGSEA. CDR3 loop: CSARGQGETQYF. CDR3 coding DNA: TGCAGCGCCCGCGGACAGGGAGAGACCCAGTACTTC.

J is TRBJ2-6 and V is TRBV24-1; 7 nucleotides match TRBD1. This CDR3 contains 18 residues. The V gene's germline CDR1 is KGHDR and CDR2 SFDVKD. Trimming took 8 bases from V and 0 from J; bases not matched to a gene: 12. CDR3 bases: TGTGCCACCACCCTCCGGAAGGGGGCGAGCTCTGGGGCCAACGTCCTGACTTTC. It codes for CATTLRKGASSGANVLTF.

This clone has just one count. The gene calls are TRBV14 and TRBJ2-1; 14 nucleotides line up with TRBD2. The germline V gene has CDR1 SGHDN and CDR2 FVKESK. The CDR3 is made up of 17 amino acids. Trimming cost V 1 base and J 9 bases; bases outside gene matches: 8. The CDR3 loop reads CASSQARGLAGVREQFF. CDR3 coding DNA: TGTGCCAGCAGCCAAGCTAGGGGACTAGCGGGAGTTCGTGAGCAGTTCTTC.

The V call is TRBV3-1 (or the pseudogene TRBV3-2), the J call TRBJ2-1; 7 bases are a match to TRBD2. The germline V gene has CDR1 LGHDT and CDR2 YNNKEL (reference sequence). The CDR3 extends over 15 amino acids. With 0 bases clipped from V and 11 bases from J, the junction kept 10 bases outside the gene matches. The CDR3 region has the DNA TGTGCCAGCAGCCAAGATCATGCTAGCGGATTAAAGCAGTTCTTC. This translates into CASSQDHASGLKQFF.

The chain employs TRBV7-9 and TRBJ2-3; 12 nucleotides match TRBD2. This CDR3 is built from 18 residues. The junction had 10 bases not matched to a gene; V was cut back by 4 bases and J by 2 bases. Looked up from germline, CDR1 is SEHNR and CDR2 is FQNEAQ (reference sequence). CDR3 region: CASSSTPTSGRTTDTQYF. The CDR3 DNA follows: TGTGCCAGCAGCTCTACCCCCACTAGCGGGAGGACCACAGATACGCAGTATTTT.

The rearrangement links TRBV2 to TRBJ1-3; D gene uncertain. Germline V CDR1 and CDR2: SNHLY, FYNNEI. Trimming cost V 6 bases and J 4 bases, with 7 bases left between them. This CDR3 is 12 amino acids long. This chain's CDR3 is CASRPQGNTIYF. DNA of the CDR3: TGTGCCAGCAGGCCCCAGGGAAACACCATATATTTT. The variable domain in full, completed from reference TRBV2 and TRBJ1-3, reads EPEVTQTPSHQVTQMGQEVILRCVPISNHLYFYWYRQILGQKVEFLVSFYNNEISEKSEIFDDQFSVERPDGSNFTLKIRSTKLEDSAMYFCASRPQGNTIYFGEGSWLTVV.

Only one count was recorded for this clone. The chain employs TRBV29-1 and TRBJ2-2; D unresolved. The germline gives CDR1 SQVTM, CDR2 ANQGSEA. This CDR3 contains 12 residues. Trimming left V 4 bases short and J 8 bases short, with 11 bases between. DNA for the CDR3: TGCAGCGTTGCCTTAGATATGGGGGAGCTGTTTTTT. Translated, it gives CSVALDMGELFF.

V usage is TRBV7-6 and J usage is TRBJ1-3, with D unclear. Germline CDR1 and CDR2: SGHVS and FNYEAQ. This CDR3 comprises 16 residues. V was cut by 0 bases and J by 0 bases, with 9 bases left in between. The DNA for the CDR3 is TGTGCCAGCAGCTTAGCTCGAAGGGACTCTGGAAACACCATATATTTT. As protein: CASSLARRDSGNTIYF.

The V gene is TRBV4-2, the J gene TRBJ2-3; 7 bases align to TRBD2. With 2 bases clipped from V and 7 bases from J, the junction kept 12 bases outside the gene matches. This CDR3 comprises 16 residues. Germline assignment: CDR1 LGHNA and CDR2 YNFKEQ. The DNA of the CDR3 is TGTGCCAGCAGCCAAACCCCTAGCGGCCCGGCGAATACGCAGTATTTT. It is translated as CASSQTPSGPANTQYF.